Shown below are 8 T cell receptor beta chains from a single sample sequenced in a study of blood T cell repertoires in COVID-19. The method was immunoSEQ multiplex PCR; TCRdb's version includes in-frame clones alone and lacks a portion of them. The data show over 95,000 clones, over 75% seen once. Source material: peripheral blood. These receptors were taken from a man aged 45-65 years with acute or convalescent COVID-19.

The chain combines TRBV19 with TRBJ1-6, with a weak D call TRBD1 (5 bases). The CDR3 has 12 residues. CDR1 LNHDA and CDR2 SQIVND come from the germline V gene (reference sequence). The V and J ends lost 8 bases and 7 bases respectively, with 9 bases between them. In nucleotides, the CDR3 is TGTGCCAGTCGACAGATGAATTCACCCCTCCACTTT. This translates into CASRQMNSPLHF.

This clone came up a few times. This rearrangement joins TRBV19 to TRBJ1-2, with D possibly matching TRBD1 (5 bases). The CDR3 spans 15 residues. The germline gives CDR1 LNHDA, CDR2 SQIVND (reference sequence). V dropped 5 bases and J dropped 4 bases, with 17 bases sitting between them. CDR3 in amino acids: CASSVDSVTTYGYTF. In DNA form, the CDR3 reads TGTGCCAGTAGTGTTGACAGCGTAACCACCTATGGCTACACCTTC.

The chain combines TRBV27 with TRBJ1-2, with 7 bases identical to TRBD1. The J segment lost 4 bases and the V segment lost 3 bases, leaving 11 bases of the junction unmatched. CDR3 length: 16 amino acids. CDR1 is MNHEY and CDR2 is SMNVEV in the germline V gene (reference sequence). Written as DNA, the CDR3 is TGTGCCAGCAGTTTCACAGGGGCCCGATGGGTCTATGGCTACACCTTC. This encodes CASSFTGARWVYGYTF.

This chain connects TRBV7-2 to TRBJ2-2; D perhaps matches TRBD1 (6 bases). Deletions cut 4 bases from V and 4 bases from J, with 10 bases between. The germline V gene encodes CDR1 SGHTA and CDR2 FQGNSA. The length of the CDR3 is 14 residues. This CDR3 is CASSSQGSTGELFF. In DNA form, the CDR3 reads TGTGCCAGCAGCTCGCAGGGGAGCACCGGGGAGCTGTTTTTT. Variable domain in full (rest from reference TRBV7-2 and TRBJ2-2): GAGVSQSPSNKVTEKGKDVELRCDPISGHTALYWYRQSLGQGLEFLIYFQGNSAPDKSGLPSDRFSAERTGGSVSTLTIQRTQQEDSAVYLCASSSQGSTGELFFGEGSRLTVL.

The chain uses TRBV6-1 and TRBJ1-5; possible D gene TRBD1, 5 bases. Trimming removed 1 base at V and 3 bases at J, with 13 bases between. Germline V CDR1 and CDR2: MNHNS, SASEGT. The CDR3 totals 16 residues. CDR3 nucleotides: TGTGCCAGCAGTGAAGAGTCGGGGGTCCCCAATCAGCCCCAGCATTTT. Protein: CASSEESGVPNQPQHF.

The gene calls are TRBV28 and TRBJ2-4; 8 bases align to TRBD1. Germline loops: CDR1 MDHEN, CDR2 SYDVKM. The CDR3 runs 15 residues. V gave up 3 bases and J gave up 8 bases; unmatched junction bases: 9. CDR3 sequence (DNA): TGTGCCAGCAGTTTCCCACAGGGGGAAGGGGACATTCAGTACTTC. Residues: CASSFPQGEGDIQYF.

The chain links TRBV29-1 to TRBJ1-1; a possible D gene is TRBD1 (6 bases). The CDR3 runs 10 residues. V was trimmed by 7 bases and J by 8 bases, leaving 11 bases between them. Germline V CDR1 and CDR2: SQVTM, ANQGSEA. CDR3 bases: TGCAGCGCGGGACAATCAGAAGCTTTCTTT. Amino acid sequence: CSAGQSEAFF.

This clone was counted a single time. The DNA of the CDR3 is TGTGCCAGCAGCCATGGACAGGGCACAGATACGCAGTATTTT. This encodes CASSHGQGTDTQYF. This chain uses TRBV3-1 (or the pseudogene TRBV3-2) with TRBJ2-3; 7 positions agree with TRBD1. Germline values: CDR1 LGHDT, CDR2 YNNKEL (reference sequence). The J segment lost 1 base and the V segment lost 3 bases, leaving 1 base of the junction unmatched. The CDR3 loop spans 14 amino acids.